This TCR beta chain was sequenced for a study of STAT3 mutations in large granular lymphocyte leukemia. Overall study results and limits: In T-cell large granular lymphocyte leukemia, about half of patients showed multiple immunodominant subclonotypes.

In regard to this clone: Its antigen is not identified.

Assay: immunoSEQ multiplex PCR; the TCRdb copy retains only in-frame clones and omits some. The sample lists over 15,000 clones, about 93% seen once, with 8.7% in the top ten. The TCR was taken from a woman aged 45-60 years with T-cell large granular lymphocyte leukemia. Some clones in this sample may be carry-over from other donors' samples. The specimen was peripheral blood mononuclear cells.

As DNA, the CDR3 is TGTGCCAGCAGCTTGCGGCGGGAGGGCACAGATACGCAGTATTTT. The encoded protein is CASSLRREGTDTQYF. The chain uses TRBV11-2 and TRBJ2-3; TRBD2 matches 8 bases. Trimming removed 3 bases from V and 1 base from J; junction bases left unmatched: 3. The CDR3 length is 15 residues. The germline CDR1 and CDR2 sequences are SGHAT and FQNNGV.